This T cell receptor beta chain stems from a study of CD4 and CD8 cells across lung adenocarcinoma regions. There are 11 residues in the CDR3. Germline V CDR1 and CDR2: WNHNN, SYGVQD (reference sequence). V was shortened by 6 bases and J by 6 bases, with 6 bases between the two germline ends. Samples came from patients with localized non-small cell lung adenocarcinoma. This clonotype was seen a few times. Each CDR3 protein gets one entry after TCRdb re-called the PCR reads with MiXCR. The sample has more than 10,000 distinct CDR3 sequences, less than 70% seen once. This receptor was identified in a female donor with lung adenocarcinoma. The CD4 and CD8 labels of this study may be unreliable. V usage is TRBV10-1 and J usage is TRBJ2-1, with unresolved D. Sequences were obtained from CD8+ T cells from the margin of a lung tumor. The CDR3 loop reads CASRDGNEQFF. The CDR3 coding sequence is TGCGCCAGCAGGGACGGCAATGAGCAGTTCTTC.